These T cell receptor beta chains were read from a single sample in a study of T-cell memory formation after mild COVID-19. TCRdb itself ran the 5' RACE reads through MiXCR, one entry per CDR3 protein. The data show 340,000 or so distinct CDR3 sequences, with approximately 13% seen just once and over 20% held by the top ten. The sequencing sample was made of PBMCs or a T cell subset sorted from them (not recorded which). These TCRs come from a man aged 18 to 29 who had mild COVID-19 (a few samples of this study predate the infection). Cell type and time point are not known. CDR3s include the opening cysteine and the closing phenylalanine or tryptophan. D genes are given only for firm matches. Rows may omit the clone size; those that give it use once, few, many or a size class.

j_call d_call v_call cdr3_length clone_size cdr3_aa cdr3_nt
TRBJ2-1 - TRBV5-1 13 many CASSLGQDNEQFF TGCGCCAGCAGCTTGGGTCAGGATAATGAGCAGTTCTTC
TRBJ1-4 TRBD1 TRBV7-6 13 - CASSPAGGEKLFF TGTGCCAGCAGCCCAGCAGGGGGAGAAAAACTGTTTTTT
TRBJ2-1 TRBD2 TRBV4-1 16 - CASSRGTSGGGNEQFF TGCGCCAGCAGCCGAGGGACTAGCGGGGGGGGAAATGAGCAGTTCTTC
TRBJ2-1 TRBD2 TRBV6-6 15 few CASRKGTSGYNEQFF TGTGCCAGCAGAAAGGGGACTAGCGGATACAATGAGCAGTTCTTC
TRBJ1-1 - TRBV7-9 14 - CASSLGDMNLPAFF TGTGCCAGCAGCTTAGGGGACATGAACCTCCCAGCTTTCTTT
TRBJ2-7 TRBD1 TRBV2 14 - CASGQGVLSYEQYF TGTGCCAGCGGACAGGGGGTACTCTCCTACGAGCAGTACTTC
TRBJ2-2 TRBD1 TRBV7-6 17 many CASSPFTGGGNTGELFF TGTGCCAGCAGCCCATTCACAGGGGGCGGGAACACCGGGGAGCTGTTTTTT
TRBJ2-2 TRBD1 TRBV2 14 - CASSADRETGELFF TGTGCCAGCAGCGCCGACAGGGAGACCGGGGAGCTGTTTTTT
TRBJ2-7 TRBD2 TRBV12-3/TRBV12-4 17 - CASSSTSGGPISYEQYF TGTGCCAGCAGTTCGACTAGCGGGGGCCCCATCTCCTACGAGCAGTACTTC
TRBJ2-1 TRBD1 TRBV12-3/TRBV12-4 16 - CASSFGTGLSYNEQFF TGTGCCAGCAGTTTCGGGACAGGGCTCTCCTACAATGAGCAGTTCTTC
TRBJ2-1 - TRBV21-1 19 few CASSKDGRVRDRPSHEQFF TGTGCCAGCAGCAAAGATGGCAGAGTCCGGGACCGCCCGAGCCATGAGCAGTTCTTC
TRBJ2-5 TRBD2 TRBV7-9 13 - CASSPTSVKTQYF TGTGCCAGCAGCCCGACTAGCGTGAAGACCCAGTACTTC
TRBJ1-3 - TRBV7-7 15 - CASSLTWGIENTIYF TGTGCCAGCAGCTTAACTTGGGGTATTGAAAACACCATATATTTT
TRBJ2-3 TRBD1 TRBV4-3 16 - CASSQDFAGGVATQYF TGCGCCAGCAGCCAAGATTTCGCAGGGGGTGTCGCGACGCAGTATTTT
TRBJ2-3 - TRBV6-6 13 - CASSYGVTDTQYF TGTGCCAGCAGTTACGGCGTCACAGATACGCAGTATTTT
TRBJ2-1 - TRBV20-1 13 few CSYTRGGANEQFF TGCAGCTATACCCGAGGGGGGGCCAATGAGCAGTTCTTC
TRBJ2-7 - TRBV6-5 15 many CASRPPAGTSYEQYF TGTGCCAGCAGGCCTCCGGCAGGGACGTCCTACGAGCAGTACTTC
TRBJ2-1 - TRBV7-2 13 few CASSFYTYNEQFF TGTGCCAGCAGCTTTTACACCTACAATGAGCAGTTCTTC
TRBJ2-3 TRBD2 TRBV5-1 16 many CASSLRDSGSTDTQYF TGCGCCAGCAGCTTGAGGGATAGCGGGTCCACAGATACGCAGTATTTT
TRBJ2-1 - TRBV20-1 15 few CSAGQPVRGANEQFF TGCAGTGCGGGACAACCGGTCCGGGGAGCCAATGAGCAGTTCTTC
TRBJ1-2 - TRBV4-3 15 - CASSPRQSGLWGYTF TGCGCCAGCAGCCCGCGACAGAGTGGCCTATGGGGCTACACCTTC
TRBJ2-7 - TRBV2 12 - CASREEPGEQYF TGTGCCAGCAGAGAAGAGCCGGGGGAGCAGTACTTC
TRBJ2-4 - TRBV4-2 15 - CASSQGGGAEDIQYF TGTGCCAGCAGCCAAGGCGGCGGGGCGGAGGACATTCAGTACTTC
TRBJ1-5 - TRBV19 15 few CASTTLGGTRQPQHF TGTGCCAGTACCACCCTAGGGGGGACAAGGCAGCCCCAGCATTTT
TRBJ1-3 - TRBV11-2 17 many CASSSRWAGSSGNTIYF TGTGCCAGCAGCTCCCGCTGGGCGGGCAGCTCTGGAAACACCATATATTTT
TRBJ2-4 - TRBV7-3 16 many CASSEDSLQAKNIQYF TGTGCCAGCAGCGAAGACAGCCTACAAGCCAAAAACATTCAGTACTTC
TRBJ2-7 TRBD2 TRBV4-2 16 few CASSVDAGGLSYEQYF TGTGCCAGCAGCGTAGACGCGGGGGGACTCTCCTACGAGCAGTACTTC
TRBJ2-5 - TRBV7-2 11 many CASRLSKTQYF TGTGCCAGCAGGCTTAGTAAGACCCAGTACTTC
TRBJ1-6 - TRBV25-1 14 few CASQRGPYNSPLHF TGTGCCAGCCAGCGGGGGCCCTATAATTCACCCCTCCACTTT
TRBJ1-1 TRBD1 TRBV5-1 17 few CASSQAGQISLNTEAFF TGCGCCAGCAGCCAGGCGGGACAGATAAGCCTGAACACTGAAGCTTTCTTT
TRBJ2-5 - TRBV15 15 - CATSRDLGVSGTQYF TGTGCCACCAGCAGAGATCTCGGGGTGAGCGGGACCCAGTACTTC
TRBJ1-2 TRBD1 TRBV23-1 10 once CASADREYTF TGCGCCAGCGCCGACAGGGAGTACACCTTC
TRBJ2-1 - TRBV20-1 13 once CSAGPNLGNEQFF TGCAGTGCGGGGCCTAACTTGGGCAATGAGCAGTTCTTC